These 9 T cell receptor beta chains came from one sample sequenced in a study of low-dose radiotherapy and immunotherapy resistance in tumors. Time point meaning: before trial treatment. TRAV and TRBV primers primed cDNA for both TCRalpha and TCRbeta. The PCR that amplified TCRs ran for 20 cycles, relying on a constant-region primer and a V-primer adapter. TCRdb called the reads again in MiXCR, with one record for every CDR3 protein. The sample shows more than 45,000 distinct CDR3 sequences, almost 25% of them seen only once. The sequences come from PBMCs, collected before treatment. The receptors originated from a male donor with prostate cancer.

CDR3 nucleotide sequence: TGTGCCAGCAGTTTGAGCAGGGGGCTCATAGTTCGGCCCCAGCATTTT. Its protein is CASSLSRGLIVRPQHF. This chain links TRBV28 with TRBJ1-5; 8 bases map to TRBD1. This CDR3 region has 16 residues. With 3 bases clipped from V and 9 bases from J, the junction kept 13 bases outside the gene matches. Germline loops: CDR1 MDHEN, CDR2 SYDVKM.

This clonotype was seen ten or more times. V is TRBV7-9 and J is TRBJ2-1, with 9 bases identical to TRBD2. Germline trimming cut 1 base from V and 4 bases from J; bases unmatched to any gene: 5. This CDR3 has 16 residues. Germline-derived CDR1 and CDR2 are SEHNR and FQNEAQ (reference sequence). The CDR3 protein is CASSLGGGGVYNEQFF. The DNA for the CDR3 is TGTGCCAGCAGCTTAGGCGGGGGGGGGGTATACAATGAGCAGTTCTTC.

This clonotype was detected many times. The chain recombines TRBV28 with TRBJ1-1, with D unresolved. Looked up from germline, CDR1 is MDHEN and CDR2 is SYDVKM. This CDR3 contains 14 residues. The ends were cut back, 4 bases at V and 0 bases at J, with 9 bases in the middle. CDR3 amino acids: CASSSADMNTEAFF. Written as DNA, the CDR3 is TGTGCCAGCAGTTCGGCCGACATGAACACTGAAGCTTTCTTT.

A few counts support this clonotype. The gene calls are TRBV5-5 and TRBJ2-6; a possible D gene is TRBD1 (9 bases). Germline V lookup: CDR1 SGHKS, CDR2 YYEKEE (reference sequence). There are 19 residues in the CDR3. V dropped 3 bases and J dropped 0 bases, with 19 bases sitting between them. CDR3 protein: CASSSGGTGQYSGANVLTF. As DNA, the CDR3 is TGTGCCAGCAGCTCGGGAGGGACAGGGCAATACTCTGGGGCCAACGTCCTGACTTTC.

This clonotype was seen ten or more times. This sequence joins TRBV24-1 and TRBJ2-1, with 8 positions matching TRBD2. The ends lost 1 base at V and 7 bases at J; junction bases unmatched: 8. This CDR3 is built from 16 residues. The germline CDR1 and CDR2 sequences are KGHDR and SFDVKD. CDR3 protein: CATSDFTAGEGNEQFF. As DNA, the CDR3 is TGTGCCACCAGTGATTTCACAGCGGGAGAGGGTAATGAGCAGTTCTTC.

The chain joins TRBV6-2 or TRBV6-3 to TRBJ2-5; 9 bases map to TRBD2. Germline assignment: CDR1 MNHEY and CDR2 SVGEGT. The J segment lost 3 bases and the V segment lost 5 bases, leaving 7 bases of the junction unmatched. This CDR3 has 15 residues. This CDR3 is CASSRWTSEKETQYF. CDR3 in DNA: TGTGCCAGCAGTCGTTGGACTAGCGAAAAAGAGACCCAGTACTTC.

At least ten counts were recorded for this clonotype. The chain carries TRBV5-1 and TRBJ2-1, with 9 bases aligning to TRBD2. Germline CDR1 reads SGHRS; CDR2 reads YFSETQ. Trimming took 1 base from V and 9 from J; bases not matched to a gene: 11. CDR3 length equals 16 residues. The CDR3 reads CASSLSGGGVRGEQFF. The CDR3, as DNA: TGCGCCAGCAGCTTGTCGGGCGGGGGGGTTCGGGGTGAGCAGTTCTTC.

This clonotype appeared many times. V and J are TRBV20-1 and TRBJ2-1; a possible D gene is TRBD2 (5 bases). CDR3 length: 11 residues. Germline CDR1 reads DFQATT; CDR2 reads SNEGSKA (reference sequence). Between the trimmed V and J ends, which lost 5 bases and 4 bases, there was a span of 6 bases. The CDR3 DNA sequence: TGCAGTGCTGGACTTTACAATGAGCAGTTCTTC. As protein: CSAGLYNEQFF.

This clonotype occurred a few times. The V gene is TRBV6-4, the J gene TRBJ2-2; TRBD1 aligns across 9 bases. The V gene's germline CDR1 is MRHNA and CDR2 SNTAGT. Trimming at V came to 6 bases and at J to 7 bases, leaving 9 bases not matched to a gene. The CDR3 spans 15 residues. CDR3 DNA: TGTGCCAGCAGCGCAGGGGGACAGGGAGTCGGGGAGCTGTTTTTT. It codes for CASSAGGQGVGELFF.